These 27 T cell receptor delta chains share one sample of origin, sequenced in a study of γδ T cells in repeated Plasmodium falciparum infection. Flow sorting of PBMC yielded separate Vgamma9/Vdelta2+ and Vdelta2-negative gammadelta T cell populations for bulk repertoire analysis. TCRdb reprocessed the multiplex PCR reads using CATT. Here the sample spans over 90,000 delta-chain clones, roughly 0.9% being singletons. Sequencing used gamma-delta T cells from blood. These receptors were taken from a pool of human donors (malaria-infected and uninfected, not separated).

This clone was counted ten times or more. A far bigger clonotype differs at one base, so this is likely a read error. At the DNA level, this CDR3 is encoded by other sequences in the same sample as well. V and J are TRDV1 and TRDJ1; a weak D match, TRDD2 (5 bases). The CDR3 is made up of 22 amino acids. Germline CDR1 is TSWWSYY and CDR2 is QGS. Trimming removed 3 bases at V and 0 bases at J, with 32 bases between. The CDR3 protein is CALGDALPAKNRYPQYTDKLIF. For the CDR3, the DNA is TGTGCTCTTGGGGATGCTCTTCCCGCGAAGAATCGGTACCCCCAGTACACCGATAAACTCATCTTT.

This clone turned up a few times. The translation of this DNA and the TCRdb protein of a much larger clone differ at residue 10, probably owing to a read error; the protein shown here is translated from the DNA. The chain recombines TRDV2 with TRDJ1, with a possible D match to TRDD3 (6 bases). TCRdb lists no J gene, so it was determined here by aligning the DNA to germline. Trimming took 3 bases from V and 0 from J, leaving 28 bases between them. Germline CDR1 reads GEAIGNYY; CDR2 reads EKD. This CDR3 is built from 20 residues. CDR3 bases: TGTGCCTGTGACTCCGTCAATGACTGGAGGATACCTAACTACACCGATAAACTCATCTTT. Its translation is CACDSVNDWRIPNYTDKLIF.

Worth noting for this clone: The mismatch at residue 6 between this DNA's translation and the TCRdb protein of a much larger clone likely reflects a read error; the protein shown is translated from the DNA. The chain couples TRDV1 to TRDJ1; no clear D. The J gene is not listed in TCRdb, so it was assigned here from a DNA match to germline. The length of the CDR3 is 13 residues. The germline V and J ends were trimmed by 3 bases and 5 bases, with 10 bases remaining between them. Germline loops: CDR1 TSWWSYY, CDR2 QGS. In nucleotides, the CDR3 is TGTGCTCTTGGGGACATGCAATATGATAAACTCATCTTT. Translated: CALGDMQYDKLIF.

This clone was counted only a few times. The TCRdb record carries a much larger clone's protein, which differs from this DNA's translation at residue 11; a read error is the likely cause, and the protein listed here is the DNA translation. The chain is built from TRDV1 and TRDJ1, with 12 bases lining up with TRDD3. As TCRdb names no J gene, one was assigned here on the basis of a DNA match to germline. The germline V gene encodes CDR1 TSWWSYY and CDR2 QGS. The CDR3 is made up of 23 amino acids. The trim removed 4 bases at V and 0 bases at J, leaving 24 bases unmatched. The DNA for the CDR3 is TGTGCTCTTGGGGGGGGCTTCCTTACACTTGACTGGGGGATACCCGGGTACACCGATAAACTCATCTTT. It is translated as CALGGGFLTLDWGIPGYTDKLIF.

This clone was counted many times. TCRdb shows a much larger clone's protein in place of this DNA's translation, and the two differ at residue 12, likely through a read error; the protein shown is translated from the DNA. The chain carries TRDV1 and TRDJ1; the D gene is possibly TRDD2 (5 bases). Trimming cost V 6 bases and J 0 bases, with 32 bases left between them. In germline, CDR1 is TSWWSYY, CDR2 QGS. The CDR3 has 21 residues. DNA of the CDR3: TGTGCTCTTGGTCCTAGGAGGTCCCGGGTCGACCTGACCTCGTACACCGATAAACTCATCTTT. The encoded protein is CALGPRRSRVDLTSYTDKLIF.

This clone was counted a few times. This likely reflects a read error, since a far larger clone is one base away. Other DNA sequences within the sample encode an identical CDR3. The chain uses TRDV2 and TRDJ1, with TRDD3 identical over 12 bases. No J gene is reported in TCRdb; it was inferred here by comparing the DNA with germline. The CDR3 spans 19 residues. The germline CDR1 and CDR2 sequences are GEAIGNYY and EKD. In nucleotides, the CDR3 is TGTGCCTGTGACACCGGGATCTGGGGGATACGCGGGTACACCGACAAACTCATCTTT. Amino acids: CACDTGIWGIRGYTDKLIF.

Within the sample, this clone is medium-sized. The same CDR3 also results from other DNA sequences found in this sample. J is TRDJ1 and V is TRDV1; 7 bases fit TRDD3. Germline assignment: CDR1 TSWWSYY and CDR2 QGS. The V and J ends lost 0 bases and 0 bases, in that order; junction bases with no gene match: 25. The CDR3 runs 23 residues. The CDR3 spells CALGELTLSGSPGGYKYTDKLIF. CDR3 in DNA: TGTGCTCTTGGGGAACTTACCCTTTCCGGCAGTCCTGGGGGCTACAAGTACACCGATAAACTCATCTTT.

To note about this clone: TCRdb's protein for this DNA is that of a much larger clone and differs from the translation at residue 3, likely a read error; the protein shown is the DNA translation. The V gene is TRDV1, the J gene TRDJ1, with a tentative D call TRDD3 (6 bases). Germline matching of the DNA provided the J gene here, since TCRdb leaves it blank. Germline lookup yields CDR1 TSWWSYY and CDR2 QGS. The CDR3 loop spans 18 amino acids. The CDR3 sequence is CAPGERGPTIRGTDKLIF. CDR3 DNA sequence: TGTGCTCCTGGGGAACGAGGCCCTACTATACGGGGGACAGATAAACTCATCTTT.

There are many counts of this clone. This sequence is one base from a far larger clone and is likely a read error. This sample also contains other DNA sequences that code for the same CDR3. Here the V gene is TRDV2, but the J gene went uncalled; the table's D gene call, TRDD3, was not cross checked with the DNA. This CDR3 has 19 residues. CDR1 GEAIGNYY and CDR2 EKD come from the germline V gene. DNA for the CDR3: TGTGCCTGTGACACCGGGATCTGGGGGATACGCGGGTACACCGATAAGCTCATCTTT. It is translated as CACDTGIWGIRGYTDKLIF.

This clone was seen a few times. The TCRdb protein comes from a much larger clone and disagrees with this DNA's translation at residue 19, likely due to a read error; the protein given here is derived from the DNA. No J gene was assigned, while the V gene was called as TRDV1; the table's D call of TRDD3 was not tested on the DNA. The CDR3 length is 21 residues. Germline V CDR1 and CDR2: TSWWSYY, QGS. The CDR3 sequence: CALGEPAFLAGWDHFGDKPIF. Here the CDR3 DNA reads TGTGCTCTTGGGGAACCAGCCTTCCTGGCCGGCTGGGACCATTTCGGCGATAAACCCATCTTT.

Regarding this clone: This DNA's translation differs at residue 16 from TCRdb's protein, which comes from a much larger clone; a read error is likely, and the protein shown is translated from the DNA. Here the V gene is TRDV1, but the J gene went uncalled; the table assigns TRDD3, which was not confirmed against the DNA. The CDR3 has 18 residues. Germline values: CDR1 TSWWSYY, CDR2 QGS. CDR3 residues: CALGEHIPPGAVTDKPIF. The CDR3 coding sequence is TGTGCTCTTGGGGAACATATCCCCCCCGGGGCTGTTACCGATAAACCCATCTTT.

This clone was picked up many times. The TCRdb protein, from a much larger clone, departs from this DNA's translation at residue 4, likely by read error; the protein shown derives from the DNA. For the CDR3, the DNA is TGTGCCTGTGGGCCCCTCTCTACTGGGGTCGGGTACACCGATAAACTCATCTTT. As protein: CACGPLSTGVGYTDKLIF. The chain combines TRDV2 with TRDJ1; 7 bases are shared with TRDD3. As TCRdb names no J gene, one was assigned here on the basis of a DNA match to germline. The CDR3 consists of 18 residues. CDR1 and CDR2 from the germline V gene are GEAIGNYY and EKD. V was clipped by 5 bases and J by 0 bases; unmatched bases: 17.

This clone has only a few counts. The TCRdb protein comes from a much larger clone and disagrees with this DNA's translation at residue 6, likely due to a read error; the protein given here is derived from the DNA. This chain links TRDV1 with TRDJ1; D not resolved. TCRdb leaves out the J gene; it was filled in here by matching the DNA to germline. The germline V gene encodes CDR1 TSWWSYY and CDR2 QGS. CDR3 length equals 16 residues. Trimming took 4 bases from V and 0 from J, leaving 15 bases between them. CDR3 sequence reads: CALGVTPTQYTDKLIF. The CDR3 DNA sequence: TGTGCTCTTGGGGTCACTCCCACCCAGTACACCGATAAACTCATCTTT.

The chain combines TRDV1 with TRDJ1, with D perhaps matching TRDD3 (5 bases). The J gene, absent from TCRdb, was called here by matching the DNA to germline. V was shortened by 3 bases and J by 5 bases, with 31 bases between the two germline ends. Germline lookup yields CDR1 TSWWSYY and CDR2 QGS. The CDR3 loop spans 20 amino acids. The CDR3: CALGDLYPSGWASGEDKLIF. CDR3 nucleotide sequence: TGTGCTCTTGGGGACCTTTACCCCTCCGGCTGGGCCAGCGGAGAGGATAAACTCATCTTT.

There are a few counts of this clone. A read error is likely here: a far larger clone is one base away. Distinct nucleotide sequences in the sample also encode this CDR3. V gene TRDV2 combines with J gene TRDJ1, with 12 bases aligning to TRDD3. TCRdb gives no J gene; it was assigned here by matching the DNA to germline. The V segment lost 7 bases and the J segment 7 bases; nucleotides outside the gene matches: 15. Germline V gives CDR1 GEAIGNYY, CDR2 EKD. The CDR3 is 16 residues long. The CDR3 region has the DNA TGTGCCTGCGATCGGGTACTGGGGGATACCTCCCTTAAACTCATCTTT. Its protein is CACDRVLGDTSLKLIF.

The V and J genes are TRDV2 and TRDJ3, with TRDD2 as a possible D gene (6 bases). The J gene, absent from TCRdb, was called here by matching the DNA to germline. The CDR3 sequence is 21 residues long. The V and J ends lost 3 bases and 0 bases respectively, with 23 bases between them. Per germline, CDR1 GEAIGNYY and CDR2 EKD. CDR3 in amino acids: CACDAPTSWRTNSWDTRQMFF. CDR3 coding DNA: TGTGCCTGTGACGCTCCTACAAGTTGGAGGACAAACTCCTGGGACACCCGACAGATGTTTTTC.

A word on this clone: A single base is all that separates this from a far larger clone, so a read error is likely. Additional DNA sequences in this sample encode the identical CDR3. The V gene call reads TRDV2; no J gene was called; TRDD3 is the table's D call and was not checked against the DNA. The CDR3 contains 15 residues. Germline V gene lookup returns CDR1 GEAIGNYY and CDR2 EKD. CDR3 DNA sequence: TGTGCCTGTGACGTGCGGGGATACAGTACCGATAAGCTCATCTTT. Translating it yields CACDVRGYSTDKLIF.

This clone was counted only a few times. TCRdb's listed protein matches a much larger clone and diverges from this DNA's translation at residue 8, likely through a read error; the protein shown comes from the DNA. The rearrangement uses TRDV1 and TRDJ1, with D perhaps matching TRDD3 (5 bases). The CDR3 consists of 12 residues. Germline lookup yields CDR1 TSWWSYY and CDR2 QGS. V was clipped by 1 base and J by 10 bases, with 10 bases between them. The CDR3 DNA reads TGTGCTCTTGGGGAACCCCCTGGGACACTCATCTTT. As protein: CALGEPPGTLIF.

Judged by abundance, this clone is medium-sized. In nucleotides, the CDR3 is TGTGCCTGTGACAAGGCCTTCCTACCAACGGGGGTTCGGGGCACCGATAAACTCATCTTT. This sequence encodes CACDKAFLPTGVRGTDKLIF. This chain uses TRDV2 with TRDJ1; 9 nucleotides agree with TRDD2. J lost 1 base, V lost 2 bases, and 19 bases had no gene match. The germline CDR1 and CDR2 sequences are GEAIGNYY and EKD. This CDR3 is 20 amino acids long.

This clone showed up just a few times. Only one base separates this from a far larger clonotype, so it likely reflects a read error. Other DNA sequences in this specimen translate into the identical CDR3. The V gene is TRDV3, the J gene TRDJ1; D is perhaps TRDD2 or TRDD3 (8 bases each). TCRdb offers no J gene call, so here the DNA was matched to germline to obtain one. Germline CDR1 and CDR2: TVYSNPD and GDNSRS (reference sequence). There are 26 residues in the CDR3. V dropped 2 bases and J dropped 0 bases, with 49 bases sitting between them. The CDR3 coding sequence is TGTGCCTTTGGGGGGAAACCCACCTTCCTAGCTGGGGGAAGTTATTCAGACCCCCCGTACACCGATAAACTCATCTTT. It is translated as CAFGGKPTFLAGGSYSDPPYTDKLIF. Variable domain in full (rest from reference TRDV3 and TRDJ1): CDKVTQSSPDQTVASGSEVVLLCTYDTVYSNPDLFWYRIRPDYSFQFVFYGDNSRSEGADFTQGRFSVKHILTQKAFHLVISPVRTEDSATYYCAFGGKPTFLAGGSYSDPPYTDKLIFGKGTRVTVEP.

About this clone: TCRdb lists the protein of a much larger clone for this DNA, which differs at residue 14, so this is likely a read error; the protein given here is translated from the DNA itself. V usage is TRDV2 and J usage is TRDJ1; D is possibly TRDD2 (9 bases). TCRdb leaves out the J gene; it was filled in here by matching the DNA to germline. The CDR3 loop spans 25 amino acids. In germline, CDR1 is GEAIGNYY, CDR2 EKD. With 2 bases removed from V and 2 bases from J, the gap between germline ends came to 44 bases. The CDR3 protein is CACDNRNTFLLSSQRGIEWTDKLIF. CDR3 nucleotides: TGTGCCTGTGACAACAGGAACACCTTCCTACTATCGTCCCAGCGGGGGATAGAGTGGACCGATAAACTCATCTTT.

This clone was seen a handful of times. TCRdb pairs this DNA with a much larger clone's protein that differs at residue 7, likely a read error; the protein shown was translated from the DNA. The chain links TRDV1 to TRDJ1; 10 nucleotides match TRDD3. Germline CDR1 reads TSWWSYY; CDR2 reads QGS. V trimming: 0 bases; J trimming: 3 bases; junction bases outside the gene matches: 28. This CDR3 has 24 amino acids. The CDR3, as DNA: TGTGCTCTTGGGGAACTGCACGGTCCGCCTTTCCTACGTACTGGGGGATTCGTCGCCGATAAACTCATCTTT. This codes for CALGELHGPPFLRTGGFVADKLIF.

This clone was detected a few times. The translation of this DNA and the TCRdb protein of a much larger clone differ at residue 12, probably owing to a read error; the protein shown here is translated from the DNA. J is TRDJ2 and V is TRDV2; 13 bases align to TRDD3. TCRdb carries no J gene annotation; the J gene was assigned here by matching the DNA with germline. The CDR3 is made up of 23 amino acids. Trimming took 3 bases from V and 6 from J; bases not matched to a gene: 27. Germline values: CDR1 GEAIGNYY, CDR2 EKD. The CDR3 DNA is TGTGCCTGTGACCGCCTACTGGGGGATACGCCCCGCGGTAAACCGGTCGGCGCAGCACAACTCTTCTTT. Protein sequence: CACDRLLGDTPRGKPVGAAQLFF.

This clone was recorded at least ten times. The chain joins TRDV2 to TRDJ1, with TRDD3 matching over 7 bases. CDR1 is GEAIGNYY, CDR2 EKD, per germline. V shed 0 bases and J 0 bases; nucleotides not matched to a gene: 18. CDR3 length equals 20 residues. The chain's CDR3 is CACDTYTTATGDAYTDKLIF. CDR3 nucleotides: TGTGCCTGTGACACCTACACTACGGCTACTGGGGACGCGTACACCGATAAACTCATCTTT.

This clone occurred a few times. The TCRdb protein, from a much larger clone, departs from this DNA's translation at residue 7, likely by read error; the protein shown derives from the DNA. This chain links TRDV2 with TRDJ1, with a tentative D call TRDD3 (5 bases). The J gene comes from matching the DNA to germline here; TCRdb lacks it. Trimming removed 5 bases at V and 0 bases at J, with 18 bases between. The CDR3 runs to 16 residues. Per germline, CDR1 GEAIGNYY and CDR2 EKD. In DNA, the CDR3 is TGTGCCTGTGTCTCAACGGAGGGGACGTACACCGATAAACTCATCTTT. As protein: CACVSTEGTYTDKLIF.

Note on this clone: This likely traces to a read error, being one base from a far larger clone. Additional DNA sequences in this sample encode the identical CDR3. The chain employs TRDV2 and TRDJ1; TRDD3 matches at 7 bases. TCRdb lists no J gene, so it was determined here by aligning the DNA to germline. V shed 3 bases and J 7 bases; nucleotides not matched to a gene: 25. The CDR3 consists of 19 residues. CDR1 GEAIGNYY and CDR2 EKD come from the germline V gene. The CDR3 loop reads CACDLLATGENEEAGKLIF. The CDR3 nucleotides read TGTGCCTGTGACCTTCTCGCTACTGGGGAGAATGAGGAGGCCGGTAAACTCATCTTT.

This clone was recorded at least ten times. Other DNA sequences in this specimen translate into the identical CDR3. V is TRDV1 and J is TRDJ1; weak D call: TRDD3 (10 bases). The CDR3 contains 22 residues. The V gene's germline CDR1 is TSWWSYY and CDR2 QGS. Deletions cut 3 bases from V and 2 bases from J, with 34 bases between. CDR3 sequence reads: CALGDRPSYGTRWGIQTDKLIF. The CDR3 nucleotides are TGTGCTCTTGGGGACAGGCCTTCCTACGGGACGAGGTGGGGGATACAGACCGATAAACTCATCTTT.